This T cell receptor beta chain was retrieved from a study of blood T cells in healthy people across ages. Many counts were recorded for this clonotype. The antigen is not known. Study-wide results and limits: Naive T cell percentage and TCR beta diversity correlated strongly.

Next came a second PCR, run for roughly 6 to 11 cycles, which used a sample-barcoded 5' primer along with a J-beta primer mix. TCRdb used MiXCR to reprocess the 5' RACE reads, holding one entry per CDR3 protein. The sample consists of around 970,000 distinct CDR3 sequences, 45% to 60% of them appearing once. Trimming took 6 bases from V and 9 from J; bases not matched to a gene: 4. Germline V CDR1 and CDR2: MDHEN, SYDVKM. The CDR3 is 12 residues long. Sequencing used blood. This TCR was recovered from a woman aged 60-75 years in good health. The chain links TRBV28 to TRBJ2-1, with TRBD2 matching 8 bases. DNA for the CDR3: TGTGCCAGCAGCTTGGGACTAGGTGAGCAGTTCTTC. Its protein product is CASSLGLGEQFF.